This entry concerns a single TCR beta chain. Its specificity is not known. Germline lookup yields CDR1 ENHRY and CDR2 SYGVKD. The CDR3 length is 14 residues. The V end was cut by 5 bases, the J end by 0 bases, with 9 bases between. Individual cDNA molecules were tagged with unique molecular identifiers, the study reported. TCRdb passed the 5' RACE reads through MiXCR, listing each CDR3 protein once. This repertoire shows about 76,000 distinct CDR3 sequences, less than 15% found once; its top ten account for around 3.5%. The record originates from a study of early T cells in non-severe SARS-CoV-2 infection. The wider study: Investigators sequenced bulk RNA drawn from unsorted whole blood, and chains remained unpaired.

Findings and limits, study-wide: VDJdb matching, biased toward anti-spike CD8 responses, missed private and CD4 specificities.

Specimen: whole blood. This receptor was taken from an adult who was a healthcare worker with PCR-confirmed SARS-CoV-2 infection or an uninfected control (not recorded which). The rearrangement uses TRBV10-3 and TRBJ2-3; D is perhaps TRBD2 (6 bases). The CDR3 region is CAISRESSTDTQYF. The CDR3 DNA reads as TGTGCCATCAGTCGGGAGTCAAGCACAGATACGCAGTATTTT.